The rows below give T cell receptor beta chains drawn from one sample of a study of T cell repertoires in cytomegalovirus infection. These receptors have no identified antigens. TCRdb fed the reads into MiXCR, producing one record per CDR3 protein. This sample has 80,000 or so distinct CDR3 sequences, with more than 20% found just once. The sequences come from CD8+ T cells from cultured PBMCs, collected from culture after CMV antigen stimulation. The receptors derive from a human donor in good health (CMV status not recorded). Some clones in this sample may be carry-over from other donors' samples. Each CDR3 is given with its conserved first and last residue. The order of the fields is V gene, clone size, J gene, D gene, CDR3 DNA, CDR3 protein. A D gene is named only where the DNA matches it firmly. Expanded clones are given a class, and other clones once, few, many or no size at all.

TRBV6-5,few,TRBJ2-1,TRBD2,TGTGCCAGCAGTCCCCGGACTAGCGGGAGCGGTAAGCAGTTCTTC,CASSPRTSGSGKQFF
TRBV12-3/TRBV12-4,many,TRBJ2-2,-,TGTGCCAGCAGTCCCAACACCGGGGAGCTGTTTTTT,CASSPNTGELFF
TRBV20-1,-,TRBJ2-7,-,TGCAGTGCTAGGGGGACTGTCGCCTACGAGCAGTACTTC,CSARGTVAYEQYF
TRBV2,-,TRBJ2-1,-,TGTGCCAGCAGGGAGGGGCAGCTATTAAATGAGCAGTTCTTC,CASREGQLLNEQFF
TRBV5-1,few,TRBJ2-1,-,TGCGCCAGCAGCCAGTCTCGGGGGAGCTCCTACAATGAGCAGTTCTTC,CASSQSRGSSYNEQFF
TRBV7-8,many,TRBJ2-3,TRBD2,TGTGCCTCGTGGGCGGGGGGGCCGACAGATACGCAGTATTTT,CASWAGGPTDTQYF
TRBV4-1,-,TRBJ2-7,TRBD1,TGCGCCAGCAGCCAAGATACTTTGGGACAGGGCTACGAGCAGTACTTC,CASSQDTLGQGYEQYF
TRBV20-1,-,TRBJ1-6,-,TGCAGTGCTAGAGAAGATGCGCAGGGTTATTCACCCCTCCACTTT,CSAREDAQGYSPLHF
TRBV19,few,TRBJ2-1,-,TGTGCCAGTAGTACCTCTCTCGCCAATGAGCAGTTCTTC,CASSTSLANEQFF
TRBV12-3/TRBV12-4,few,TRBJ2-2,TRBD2,TGTGCCAGCAGTTTAGTGGCCCTAGCGGGGGCCGGGGAGCTGTTTTTT,CASSLVALAGAGELFF
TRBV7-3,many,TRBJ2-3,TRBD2,TGTGCCAGCAGCTTAAGGGGACTAGCGGGGGACGATACGCAGTATTTT,CASSLRGLAGDDTQYF
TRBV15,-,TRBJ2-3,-,TGTGCCACCAGCATCGAAGCCAGCTCAGATACGCAGTATTTT,CATSIEASSDTQYF
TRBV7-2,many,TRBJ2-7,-,TGTGCCAGCAGCTACACAGACGAGCAGTACTTC,CASSYTDEQYF
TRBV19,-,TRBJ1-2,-,TGTGCCAGTAGTATAGATCCGGGACACCATGGCTACACCTTC,CASSIDPGHHGYTF
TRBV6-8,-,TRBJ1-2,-,TGTGCCAGCAGCCGCGATGGGGGGGGCGGTGGCTACACCTTC,CASSRDGGGGGYTF